The sequence of this T cell receptor beta chain was determined in a study of cytomegalovirus exposure and HLA in healthy donors. Study results and limitations: Productive rates of about 87% or about 30% were seen for most TCR beta V segments in an earlier analysis.

The PCR was carried out with 60 Vbeta primers and 13 Jbeta primers. This table comes from immunoSEQ multiplex PCR, and its TCRdb copy is limited to in-frame clones, with some not included. The data contain about 62,000 clones, over 60% of them singletons. CDR1 and CDR2 (germline): GTSNPN, SVGIG (reference sequence). Trimming removed 2 bases at V and 5 bases at J, with 12 bases between. CDR3 length: 13 amino acids. As regards this clone: Its antigen is not identified.

This chain links TRBV30 with TRBJ2-5; D may be TRBD2 (5 bases). The TCR sequence derives from a woman in her twenties or thirties in good health and CMV-seronegative. The sequenced sample was PBMCs. CDR3 sequence reads: CAWSTGWRETQYF. The CDR3 coding sequence is TGTGCCTGGAGTACGGGGTGGAGGGAGACCCAGTACTTC. The full variable domain, completed using reference TRBV30 and TRBJ2-5, is SQTIHQWPATLVQPVGSPLSLECTVEGTSNPNLYWYRQAAGRGLQLLFYSVGIGQISSEVPQNLSASRPQDRQFILSSKKLLLSDSGFYLCAWSTGWRETQYFGPGTRLLVL.